The rows below give T cell receptor beta chains drawn from one sample of a study of blood T cell repertoires in COVID-19. The data were produced by immunoSEQ multiplex PCR, yet TCRdb's version contains in-frame clones alone and is incomplete. The sample comprises a few hundred thousand clones, approximately 88% of which are singletons, and 1% to 1.5% rests with the top ten. Input material: PBMCs or T cells enriched from blood (not recorded which). The receptors shown here come from a woman in her thirties or forties with acute COVID-19. Each CDR3 is given without its conserved first and last residue. The D gene is left open where the match is weak. A row's size may be missing; if present it is once, few, many or a size class.

abundance: .
v_gene: TRBV28
d_gene: TRBD1
CDR3aa: ASSPFGDRLRRDQPQH

abundance: .
v_gene: TRBV27
d_gene: .
CDR3aa: ASNLGRGETQY

abundance: .
v_gene: TRBV29-1
d_gene: TRBD1
CDR3aa: SVVGQGNYGYT

abundance: once
v_gene: TRBV7-9
d_gene: .
CDR3aa: ASSRGGQGFYEQF

abundance: .
v_gene: TRBV7-9
d_gene: .
CDR3aa: ASSPTGYTEAF

abundance: once
v_gene: TRBV29-1
d_gene: .
CDR3aa: SVEGSYGYT

abundance: .
v_gene: TRBV14
d_gene: .
CDR3aa: ASSQVQPQH

abundance: .
v_gene: TRBV5-1
d_gene: TRBD1
CDR3aa: ASRNDEGASSYNEQF

abundance: .
v_gene: TRBV5-1
d_gene: .
CDR3aa: ASSLETLGGYT

abundance: .
v_gene: TRBV28
d_gene: .
CDR3aa: ASGGYEKLF

abundance: .
v_gene: TRBV9
d_gene: TRBD1
CDR3aa: ASTSTGRTYGYT

abundance: .
v_gene: TRBV30
d_gene: .
CDR3aa: AYGGAGWGYT

abundance: .
v_gene: TRBV10-3
d_gene: TRBD2
CDR3aa: AIRAGGDEQY

abundance: .
v_gene: TRBV5-4
d_gene: .
CDR3aa: ASSFPLREFNYNEQF

abundance: .
v_gene: TRBV9
d_gene: .
CDR3aa: ASSVQGFANTGELF

abundance: .
v_gene: TRBV29-1
d_gene: TRBD1
CDR3aa: SVWTGGTYGYT

abundance: .
v_gene: TRBV14
d_gene: .
CDR3aa: ASTRGPKDEAF

abundance: .
v_gene: TRBV11-2
d_gene: .
CDR3aa: ASSRSRDIS

abundance: .
v_gene: TRBV10-3
d_gene: TRBD1
CDR3aa: AISDNRGQTEAF

abundance: few
v_gene: TRBV5-1
d_gene: TRBD2
CDR3aa: ASSRTTSGIGETQY

abundance: .
v_gene: TRBV5-1
d_gene: .
CDR3aa: ASSFNRGTEAF

abundance: few
v_gene: TRBV7-8
d_gene: TRBD1
CDR3aa: ASSLGMGQPHNQPQH

abundance: .
v_gene: TRBV9
d_gene: TRBD2
CDR3aa: ASSVSTGTSGSNEQF

abundance: .
v_gene: TRBV5-4
d_gene: .
CDR3aa: ASSSSGRESPLH

abundance: .
v_gene: TRBV12-5
d_gene: TRBD1
CDR3aa: ASGSGQGIQPQH

abundance: .
v_gene: TRBV19
d_gene: TRBD1
CDR3aa: ASSRTGSTDTQY

abundance: .
v_gene: TRBV6-5
d_gene: .
CDR3aa: ASTAGPTDTQY

abundance: .
v_gene: TRBV3-1/TRBV3-2
d_gene: .
CDR3aa: ASSQDPVSGSLGDTQY

abundance: once
v_gene: TRBV5-1
d_gene: TRBD2
CDR3aa: ASSSGMENEQF

abundance: few
v_gene: TRBV7-6
d_gene: TRBD1
CDR3aa: ASSHQTGEGYT

abundance: .
v_gene: TRBV11-1
d_gene: .
CDR3aa: ASSLGQLKKETQY

abundance: .
v_gene: TRBV5-6
d_gene: TRBD2
CDR3aa: ASSRAGLGNTGELF

abundance: .
v_gene: TRBV5-4
d_gene: .
CDR3aa: ASRLQGAGLSYGYT

abundance: .
v_gene: TRBV7-2
d_gene: .
CDR3aa: ASSLLAPRNTGELF

abundance: .
v_gene: TRBV11-2
d_gene: TRBD1
CDR3aa: ASSHRGQGAEAF

abundance: .
v_gene: TRBV27
d_gene: TRBD2
CDR3aa: ASSSDSGTSYAGELF

abundance: .
v_gene: TRBV27
d_gene: TRBD2
CDR3aa: ASSPAAGDFSGELF

abundance: .
v_gene: TRBV19
d_gene: .
CDR3aa: ASSMDLGDGTKGHQPQH

abundance: .
v_gene: TRBV28
d_gene: TRBD1
CDR3aa: ASSSGGHEQY

abundance: .
v_gene: TRBV7-9
d_gene: .
CDR3aa: ASSLGISNSPLH

abundance: .
v_gene: TRBV19
d_gene: .
CDR3aa: ASSIQIATEAF

abundance: once
v_gene: TRBV7-9
d_gene: TRBD1
CDR3aa: ASSIDRDYGYT

abundance: .
v_gene: TRBV30
d_gene: TRBD1
CDR3aa: AWPEEGQGIMNTEAF

abundance: .
v_gene: TRBV15
d_gene: .
CDR3aa: ATSSRSESGELF

abundance: .
v_gene: TRBV7-3
d_gene: TRBD2
CDR3aa: ASSPRTSGRYNEQF

abundance: .
v_gene: TRBV2
d_gene: .
CDR3aa: ASSEQGINTEAF

abundance: once
v_gene: TRBV4-3
d_gene: TRBD1
CDR3aa: ASSQTGGWSYGYT

abundance: .
v_gene: TRBV30
d_gene: .
CDR3aa: AWSVDGRLVNSPLH

abundance: .
v_gene: TRBV6-2/TRBV6-3
d_gene: .
CDR3aa: ASSQLPQGLGNQPQH

abundance: .
v_gene: TRBV4-3
d_gene: .
CDR3aa: ASSPRVSSGANVLT

abundance: .
v_gene: TRBV11-3
d_gene: .
CDR3aa: ASSPTGQGPSYGYT

abundance: .
v_gene: TRBV7-2
d_gene: TRBD2
CDR3aa: ASSIEPLVAGGYTQY

abundance: .
v_gene: TRBV24-1
d_gene: TRBD1
CDR3aa: ATSGGIGTDPNYGYT

abundance: once
v_gene: TRBV3-1/TRBV3-2
d_gene: TRBD1
CDR3aa: ASSQAQGAGDGYT